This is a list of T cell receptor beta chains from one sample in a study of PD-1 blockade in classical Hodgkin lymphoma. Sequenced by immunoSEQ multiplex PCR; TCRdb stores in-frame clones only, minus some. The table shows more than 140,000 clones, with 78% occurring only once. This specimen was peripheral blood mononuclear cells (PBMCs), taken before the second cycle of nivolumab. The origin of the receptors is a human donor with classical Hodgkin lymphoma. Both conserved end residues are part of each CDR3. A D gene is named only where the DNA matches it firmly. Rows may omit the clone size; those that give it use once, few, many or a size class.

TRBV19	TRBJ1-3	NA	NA	TGTGCCAGTAGTATAGGGCTTTACACGGGGCAGGATACCTCTGGAAACACCATATATTTT	CASSIGLYTGQDTSGNTIYF
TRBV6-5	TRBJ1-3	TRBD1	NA	TGTGCCAGCAGGGACAGGGGAAACACCATATATTTT	CASRDRGNTIYF
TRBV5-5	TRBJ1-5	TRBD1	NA	TGTGCCAGCAGCCTAGATACAGGGGGCAGAAAGCCCCAGCATTTT	CASSLDTGGRKPQHF
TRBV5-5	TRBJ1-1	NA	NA	TGTGCCAGCAGCTTGGGACAGGCTTTTGAAGCTTTCTTT	CASSLGQAFEAFF
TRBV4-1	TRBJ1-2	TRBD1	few	TGCGCCAGCAGCCAAGATCATCGGACAGGGGCGGTCTACACCTTC	CASSQDHRTGAVYTF
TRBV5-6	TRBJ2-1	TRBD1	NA	TGTGCCAGCAGCCCGGGGGCAGGGGGCGGGCACAATGAGCAGTTCTTC	CASSPGAGGGHNEQFF
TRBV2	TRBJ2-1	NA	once	TGTGCCAGCAGTGCTCTGGCCCTCTACAATGAGCAGTTCTTC	CASSALALYNEQFF
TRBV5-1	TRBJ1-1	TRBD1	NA	TGCGCCAGCAGCCTGACAGGGGAGGTAACTGAAGCTTTCTTT	CASSLTGEVTEAFF
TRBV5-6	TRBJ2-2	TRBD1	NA	TGTGCCAGCAGCCCTCTCGCAGGGGGCTATGCCGGGGAGCTGTTTTTT	CASSPLAGGYAGELFF
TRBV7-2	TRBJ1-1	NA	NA	TGTGCCAGCAGCGGGCTCCCGGGCAAGAACACTGAAGCTTTCTTT	CASSGLPGKNTEAFF
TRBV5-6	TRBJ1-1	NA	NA	TGTGCCAGCAGCTTGGGTCGGGGGAACACTGAAGCTTTCTTT	CASSLGRGNTEAFF
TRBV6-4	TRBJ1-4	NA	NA	TGTGCCAGCAGTGACTCTCGGCAGGCAACTAATGAAAAACTGTTTTTT	CASSDSRQATNEKLFF
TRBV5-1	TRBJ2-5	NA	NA	TGCGCCAGCAGCTTGACAGGGCGGGAGACCCAGTACTTC	CASSLTGRETQYF
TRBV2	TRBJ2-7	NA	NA	TGTGCCAGCAAAACGGACAGCTACGAGCAGTACTTC	CASKTDSYEQYF
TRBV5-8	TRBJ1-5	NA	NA	TGTGCCAGCAGCTTGGATGGGCCCGGTAGGAGGAGCAATCAGCCCCAGCATTTT	CASSLDGPGRRSNQPQHF
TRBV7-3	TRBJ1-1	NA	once	TGTGCCAGCAGCTTCTTAGCGAACACTGAAGCTTTCTTT	CASSFLANTEAFF
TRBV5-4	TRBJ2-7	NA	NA	TGTGCCAGCAGCTTGGGGCCGAGGGCTAGCGAGCAGTACTTC	CASSLGPRASEQYF
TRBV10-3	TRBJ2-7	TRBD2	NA	TGTGCCATCAGTGGAAGGGGACTAGCGGGACTCTACGAGCAGTACTTC	CAISGRGLAGLYEQYF
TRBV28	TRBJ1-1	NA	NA	TGTGCCAGCAGTTCTCCGGGACGCGGTGCGACTGAAGCTTTCTTT	CASSSPGRGATEAFF
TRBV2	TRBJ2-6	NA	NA	TGTGCCAGCAGTGAGAGCTCTGGGGCCAACGTCCTGACTTTC	CASSESSGANVLTF
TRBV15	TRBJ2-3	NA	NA	TGTGCCACCAGCAGAGATCGTGTACTCGGGGATACGCAGTATTTT	CATSRDRVLGDTQYF
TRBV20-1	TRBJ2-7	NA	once	TGCAGTGCCAGGGGCTCCTACGAGCAGTACTTC	CSARGSYEQYF
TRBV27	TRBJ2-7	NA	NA	TGTGCCAGCAGTTATCGTAGCCATAGCTACGAGCAGTACTTC	CASSYRSHSYEQYF
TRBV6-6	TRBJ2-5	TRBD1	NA	TGTGCCAGCAGCCTGCCCGGGACAGGGGGCGGGGAGACCCAGTACTTC	CASSLPGTGGGETQYF
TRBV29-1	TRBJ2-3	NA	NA	TGCAGCGTTGAAGGGGGAGCATCCAGCACAGATACGCAGTATTTT	CSVEGGASSTDTQYF
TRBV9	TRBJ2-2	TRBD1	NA	TGTGCCAGCAGCGTAGTTGAGGGGGCAAACACCGGGGAGCTGTTTTTT	CASSVVEGANTGELFF
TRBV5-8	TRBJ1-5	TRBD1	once	TGTGCCAGCAGCCCGACAGGGCGACGCAATCAGCCCCAGCATTTT	CASSPTGRRNQPQHF
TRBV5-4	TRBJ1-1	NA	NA	TGTGCCAGCAGCTTAGGGGGGCGTTCTACTGAAGCTTTCTTT	CASSLGGRSTEAFF
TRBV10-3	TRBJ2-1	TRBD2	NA	TGTGCCATCAGCCCTAGCGGAGCCTACAATGAGCAGTTCTTC	CAISPSGAYNEQFF
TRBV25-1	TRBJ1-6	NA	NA	TGTGCCAGCAGTGAAGGTTGGGGATATAATTCACCCCTCCACTTT	CASSEGWGYNSPLHF
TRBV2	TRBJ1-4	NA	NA	TGTGCCAGCAGTTCAGGTCCGAATGAAAAACTGTTTTTT	CASSSGPNEKLFF
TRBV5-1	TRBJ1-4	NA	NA	TGCGCCAGCAGCTTGTCAGGGATTGCAACTAATGAAAAACTGTTTTTT	CASSLSGIATNEKLFF
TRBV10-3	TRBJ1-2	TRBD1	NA	TGTGCCATCACCGGGACAGAAGCTAACTATGGCTACACCTTC	CAITGTEANYGYTF
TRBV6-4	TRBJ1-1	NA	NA	TGTGCCAGCAGTCCGGAGCTGAACACTGAAGCTTTCTTT	CASSPELNTEAFF
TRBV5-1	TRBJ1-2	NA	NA	TGCGCCAGCAGCTTGGAGGTGCGGGGCGCCTATGGCTACACCTTC	CASSLEVRGAYGYTF
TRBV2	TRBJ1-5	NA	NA	TGTGCCAGCAGCCCCAGCGGGAATCAGCCCCAGCATTTT	CASSPSGNQPQHF
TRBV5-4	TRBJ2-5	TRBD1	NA	TGTGCCAGCAGCGCCCCGACAGGGCTCCAAGAGACCCAGTACTTC	CASSAPTGLQETQYF
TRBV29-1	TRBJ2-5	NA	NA	TGCAGCGTAGCCAGAGAGACCCAGTACTTC	CSVARETQYF
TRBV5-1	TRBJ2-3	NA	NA	TGCGCCAGCAGCTTGAGGACCAGCCCTAGCACAGATACGCAGTATTTT	CASSLRTSPSTDTQYF
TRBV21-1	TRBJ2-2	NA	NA	TGTGCCAGCGCTCGCGGAGAAGGGGGCCCCGGGGAGCTGTTTTTT	CASARGEGGPGELFF
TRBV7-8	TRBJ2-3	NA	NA	TGTGCCAGCAGCTTAACTCCCAGGGAAACAGATACGCAGTATTTT	CASSLTPRETDTQYF
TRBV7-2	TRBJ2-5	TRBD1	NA	TGTGCCAGCAGCTTTAGGACAGGGGGTGAAGGGACCCAGTACTTC	CASSFRTGGEGTQYF
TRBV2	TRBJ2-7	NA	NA	TGTGCCAGCAGTGAAGCGCGGCAGGTCTACGAGCAGTACTTC	CASSEARQVYEQYF
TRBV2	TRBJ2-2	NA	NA	TGTGCCAGCAGTTACCTAGTTAACACCGGGGAGCTGTTTTTT	CASSYLVNTGELFF
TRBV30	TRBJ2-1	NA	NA	TGTGCCTGGAGCCCGGTCCCCGTACTGTTCTTC	CAWSPVPVLFF
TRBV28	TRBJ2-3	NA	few	TGTGCCAGCAGTTTAGCGCTGGGGACGGGAGATACGCAGTATTTT	CASSLALGTGDTQYF
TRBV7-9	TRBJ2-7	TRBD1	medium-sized	TGTGCCAGCAGCTTAGGATCGACAGGGGACGAGCAGTACTTC	CASSLGSTGDEQYF